This is a list of T cell receptor beta chains from one sample in a study of regulatory dendritic cells for organ transplantation. TCRdb's copy holds only in-frame clones and misses some; the assay was immunoSEQ multiplex PCR. The data hold 25,000 to 35,000 clones, with about four fifths observed a single time. The sample comprised naive CD4+ T cells from blood. The receptors here all came from a human donor in good health. Each CDR3 is given with its conserved first and last residue. A D gene is named only where the DNA matches it firmly. Size values are once, few and many counts, or a class for expanded clones, and some rows have none.

clone size	D gene	V gene	J gene	CDR3 protein	CDR3 DNA
-	-	TRBV19	TRBJ1-5	CASTSDSNQPQHF	TGTGCCAGTACCTCAGATAGCAATCAGCCCCAGCATTTT
-	TRBD1	TRBV6-4	TRBJ2-7	CASSDRQGYEQYF	TGTGCCAGCAGTGACAGACAGGGCTACGAGCAGTACTTC
-	TRBD1	TRBV19	TRBJ2-5	CASSLRTEQGARETQYF	TGTGCCAGTAGCCTTCGCACTGAACAGGGGGCACGAGAGACCCAGTACTTC
-	-	TRBV25-1	TRBJ1-5	CASSESGSTPQHF	TGTGCCAGCAGTGAGTCAGGGTCGACGCCCCAGCATTTT
once	-	TRBV19	TRBJ2-7	CASSMGSSYEQYF	TGTGCCAGTAGTATGGGCAGCTCCTACGAGCAGTACTTC
-	-	TRBV7-2	TRBJ2-7	CASSLVVGVTYEQYF	TGTGCCAGCAGCTTAGTCGTAGGGGTGACCTACGAGCAGTACTTC
-	-	TRBV10-3	TRBJ2-7	CAISELQGVSYEQYF	TGTGCCATCAGTGAGCTACAGGGTGTCTCCTACGAGCAGTACTTC
-	-	TRBV9	TRBJ1-6	CASSAGGGAGRSPLHF	TGTGCCAGCAGCGCCGGGGGGGGCGCGGGTCGGTCACCCCTCCACTTT
-	-	TRBV25-1	TRBJ1-2	CASTPLPGSLSGAYGYTF	TGTGCCAGCACTCCCCTGCCCGGGTCGCTATCTGGGGCTTATGGCTACACCTTC
-	TRBD1	TRBV27	TRBJ2-1	CASTRDSSSYNEQFF	TGTGCCAGCACTAGGGACAGCAGCTCCTACAATGAGCAGTTCTTC
few	-	TRBV5-1	TRBJ1-6	CASSVDSGNSPLHF	TGCGCCAGCAGCGTGGACAGTGGGAATTCACCCCTCCACTTT
-	TRBD1	TRBV2	TRBJ1-4	CASGTDEKLFF	TGTGCCAGCGGGACAGATGAAAAACTGTTTTTT
-	TRBD2	TRBV5-1	TRBJ2-7	CASSFFYSGGAHEQYF	TGCGCCAGCAGCTTCTTCTATAGCGGGGGGGCCCACGAGCAGTACTTC
-	-	TRBV6-1	TRBJ2-7	CASSELEASEQYF	TGTGCCAGCAGTGAATTGGAGGCAAGCGAGCAGTACTTC
-	-	TRBV25-1	TRBJ2-5	CASSEYRLDGETQYF	TGTGCCAGCAGTGAATATCGACTAGATGGAGAGACCCAGTACTTC
-	TRBD2	TRBV5-1	TRBJ2-5	CASSLTSGGAKETQYF	TGCGCCAGCAGCTTGACTAGCGGGGGGGCGAAAGAGACCCAGTACTTC
-	TRBD1	TRBV19	TRBJ1-2	CASTGQEVHNRGYTF	TGTGCCAGTACGGGACAGGAGGTCCATAATCGGGGCTACACCTTC
-	TRBD1	TRBV2	TRBJ2-3	CASIPGTDTDTQYF	TGTGCCAGCATTCCTGGGACAGACACAGATACGCAGTATTTT
once	-	TRBV9	TRBJ1-1	CASSVAESTEAFF	TGTGCCAGCAGCGTAGCGGAGAGCACTGAAGCTTTCTTT
-	-	TRBV19	TRBJ1-1	CASSIPGQNTEAFF	TGTGCCAGTAGTATACCGGGACAGAACACTGAAGCTTTCTTT
-	-	TRBV5-4	TRBJ2-3	CASTIGQKPDTQYF	TGTGCCAGTACCATAGGACAAAAACCAGATACGCAGTATTTT
-	-	TRBV5-8	TRBJ2-1	CASSLAIGSLSSYNEQFF	TGTGCCAGCAGCTTGGCGATAGGTAGCTTAAGCTCCTACAATGAGCAGTTCTTC
-	-	TRBV27	TRBJ2-7	CASSLNRPYEQYF	TGTGCCAGCAGTTTAAACAGACCCTACGAGCAGTACTTC
-	TRBD1	TRBV5-1	TRBJ1-5	CASSQQGASNQPQHF	TGCGCCAGCAGCCAACAGGGGGCAAGCAATCAGCCCCAGCATTTT
-	TRBD1	TRBV4-2	TRBJ1-2	CASSRGQGEEGYTF	TGTGCCAGCAGCAGGGGACAGGGGGAAGAAGGCTACACCTTC
-	TRBD1	TRBV6-5	TRBJ2-7	CASSYPGQGAYEQYF	TGTGCCAGCAGTTACCCGGGACAGGGGGCCTACGAGCAGTACTTC
-	-	TRBV5-4	TRBJ2-3	CASSSRGGTDTQYF	TGTGCCAGCAGCTCCAGGGGGGGCACAGATACGCAGTATTTT
-	TRBD1	TRBV9	TRBJ2-5	CASSPSDRQETQYF	TGTGCCAGCAGCCCTTCGGACAGGCAAGAGACCCAGTACTTC
-	TRBD1	TRBV5-8	TRBJ1-1	CASSRDRGTEAFF	TGTGCCAGCAGCCGGGACAGGGGCACTGAAGCTTTCTTT
-	TRBD2	TRBV5-1	TRBJ2-5	CASSLGTSGDLLQETQYF	TGCGCCAGCAGCTTAGGGACTAGCGGGGACCTCCTACAAGAGACCCAGTACTTC
-	TRBD1	TRBV6-1	TRBJ2-3	CASGGQSTDTQYF	TGTGCCAGCGGGGGACAGAGCACAGATACGCAGTATTTT
once	TRBD2	TRBV2	TRBJ2-7	CASRPLAGGPDEQYF	TGTGCCAGTAGGCCCCTAGCGGGGGGGCCGGACGAGCAGTACTTC
-	-	TRBV7-8	TRBJ2-2	CASSLTSSGAGELFF	TGTGCCAGCAGCTTAACTAGTTCTGGCGCCGGGGAGCTGTTTTTT
-	-	TRBV6-1	TRBJ1-3	CASSAQNYQGTFSGNTIYF	TGTGCCAGCAGTGCACAAAATTATCAGGGGACCTTCTCTGGAAACACCATATATTTT
once	TRBD1	TRBV5-1	TRBJ2-1	CASSLDRASSYNEQFF	TGCGCCAGCAGCTTAGACAGGGCCAGCTCCTACAATGAGCAGTTCTTC
-	TRBD1	TRBV7-9	TRBJ2-7	CASSPWDRAYEQYF	TGTGCCAGCAGCCCCTGGGACAGGGCCTACGAGCAGTACTTC
-	-	TRBV5-4	TRBJ1-1	CASSTGQWGTEAFF	TGTGCCAGCAGCACCGGACAATGGGGAACTGAAGCTTTCTTT
-	-	TRBV2	TRBJ1-1	CASRLEAGSNTEAFF	TGTGCCAGCCGGCTTGAGGCCGGCTCGAACACTGAAGCTTTCTTT
-	TRBD2	TRBV4-3	TRBJ2-3	CASSQGGGTRQYTDTQYF	TGCGCCAGCAGCCAAGGGGGGGGGACCAGACAGTACACAGATACGCAGTATTTT
-	-	TRBV18	TRBJ1-1	CASSPFESMNTEAFF	TGTGCCAGCTCACCATTTGAGTCCATGAACACTGAAGCTTTCTTT
-	-	TRBV5-1	TRBJ1-3	CASSAAGFSGNTIYF	TGCGCCAGCAGCGCTGCGGGGTTTAGTGGAAACACCATATATTTT
once	-	TRBV2	TRBJ2-3	CASSLSSFSDTQYF	TGTGCCAGCAGTCTATCTAGCTTCTCAGATACGCAGTATTTT